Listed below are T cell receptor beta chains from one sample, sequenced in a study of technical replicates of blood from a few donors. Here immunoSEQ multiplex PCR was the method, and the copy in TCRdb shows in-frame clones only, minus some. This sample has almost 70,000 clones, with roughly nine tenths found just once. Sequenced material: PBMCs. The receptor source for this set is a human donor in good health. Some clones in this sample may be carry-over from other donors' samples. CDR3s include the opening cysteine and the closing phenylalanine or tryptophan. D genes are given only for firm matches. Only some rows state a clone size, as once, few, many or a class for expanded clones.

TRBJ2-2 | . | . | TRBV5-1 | CASSLADTGELFF | TGCGCCAGCAGCTTGGCTGACACCGGGGAGCTGTTTTTT
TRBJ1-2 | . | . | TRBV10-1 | CASKAGGYTF | TGCGCCAGCAAGGCAGGGGGCTACACCTTC
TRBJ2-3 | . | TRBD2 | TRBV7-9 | CASSFIRGGNRDTQYF | TGTGCCAGCAGCTTCATCCGGGGGGGGAATAGAGATACGCAGTATTTT
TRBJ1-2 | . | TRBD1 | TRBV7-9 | CASSWDRDHYGYTF | TGTGCCAGCAGCTGGGACAGGGACCACTATGGCTACACCTTC
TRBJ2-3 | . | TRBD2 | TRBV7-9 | CASSSSGSTDTQYF | TGTGCCAGCAGCTCTAGCGGGTCCACAGATACGCAGTATTTT
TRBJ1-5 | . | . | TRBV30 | CAWSVRGGFQPQHF | TGTGCCTGGAGTGTGAGGGGGGGGTTTCAGCCCCAGCATTTT
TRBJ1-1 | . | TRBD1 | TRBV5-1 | CASGQGNTEAFF | TGCGCCTCTGGACAGGGGAACACTGAAGCTTTCTTT
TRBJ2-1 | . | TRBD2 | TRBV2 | CASTQVGEGEQFF | TGTGCCAGCACCCAAGTGGGGGAGGGAGAGCAGTTCTTC
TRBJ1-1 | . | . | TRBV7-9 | CASSLDPLGAATGAFF | TGTGCCAGCAGCTTAGATCCCCTGGGGGCCGCCACTGGAGCTTTCTTT
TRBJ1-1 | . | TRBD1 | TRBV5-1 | CASSPDRVRAEAFF | TGCGCCAGCAGCCCGGACAGGGTTCGGGCTGAAGCTTTCTTT
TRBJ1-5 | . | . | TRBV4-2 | CASSQDRGNQPQHF | TGTGCCAGCAGCCAAGACAGGGGCAATCAGCCCCAGCATTTT
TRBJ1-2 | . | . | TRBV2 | CASRGGRTYGYTF | TGTGCCAGCAGGGGGGGGCGAACCTATGGCTACACCTTC
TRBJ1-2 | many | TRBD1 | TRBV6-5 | CASSGQGGVIGYTF | TGTGCCAGCAGCGGACAGGGAGGAGTTATTGGCTACACCTTC
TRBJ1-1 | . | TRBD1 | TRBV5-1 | CASSVTGTGGNSEAFF | TGCGCCAGCAGCGTCACCGGGACAGGGGGCAATAGTGAAGCTTTCTTT
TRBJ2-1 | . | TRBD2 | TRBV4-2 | CASSQAGTSGRAGSNEQFF | TGTGCCAGCAGCCAAGCGGGGACTAGCGGGAGGGCCGGCAGCAATGAGCAGTTCTTC
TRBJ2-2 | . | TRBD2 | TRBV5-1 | CASRTSGIITGELFF | TGCGCCAGTCGGACTAGCGGGATTATCACCGGGGAGCTGTTTTTT
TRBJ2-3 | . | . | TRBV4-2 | CASSQGLTDTQYF | TGTGCCAGCAGCCAAGGACTAACGGATACGCAGTATTTT
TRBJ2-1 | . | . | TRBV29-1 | CSVGTYNEQFF | TGCAGCGTCGGGACTTACAATGAGCAGTTCTTC
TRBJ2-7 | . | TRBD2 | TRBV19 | CASSIGGGPYEQYF | TGTGCCAGTAGTATCGGGGGAGGGCCTTACGAGCAGTACTTC
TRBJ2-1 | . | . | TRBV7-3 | CASSFNGGLYNEQFF | TGTGCCAGCAGCTTTAACGGGGGGCTATACAATGAGCAGTTCTTC
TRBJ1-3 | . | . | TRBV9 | CASSVELRPTGGNTIYF | TGTGCCAGCAGCGTAGAGCTGAGACCAACCGGGGGAAACACCATATATTTT
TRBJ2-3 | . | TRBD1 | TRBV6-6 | CASSPSTGNEDTQYF | TGTGCCAGCAGTCCCTCGACAGGGAACGAGGATACGCAGTATTTT
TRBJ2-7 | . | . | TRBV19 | CASSIGLSGEQYF | TGTGCCAGTAGTATCGGACTATCTGGCGAGCAGTACTTC
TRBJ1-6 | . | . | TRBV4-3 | CASSQDRAGTYSPLHF | TGCGCCAGCAGCCAAGATCGGGCAGGGACTTATTCACCCCTCCACTTT
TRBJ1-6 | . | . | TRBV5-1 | CASSLNAAGVGSPLHF | TGCGCCAGCAGCTTAAACGCGGCGGGGGTTGGTTCACCCCTCCACTTT
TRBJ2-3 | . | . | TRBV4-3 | CASSQDSSTDTQYF | TGCGCCAGCAGCCAAGATAGCAGCACAGATACGCAGTATTTT
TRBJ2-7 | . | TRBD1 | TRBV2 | CASRTTGLSYEQYF | TGTGCCAGCAGGACGACAGGGTTATCCTACGAGCAGTACTTC
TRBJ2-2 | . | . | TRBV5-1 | CASMEPGTRLFF | TGCGCCAGCATGGAGCCAGGGACAAGGCTGTTTTTT
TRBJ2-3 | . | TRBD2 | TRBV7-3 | CASSPSPSGETDTQYF | TGTGCCAGCAGCCCTAGCCCTAGCGGGGAAACAGATACGCAGTATTTT
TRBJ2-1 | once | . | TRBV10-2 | CASRQGSGNEQFF | TGCGCCAGCAGACAGGGATCGGGCAATGAGCAGTTCTTC
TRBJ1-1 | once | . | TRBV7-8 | CASSFGRIWAPNTEAFF | TGTGCCAGCAGCTTTGGAAGAATCTGGGCGCCGAACACTGAAGCTTTCTTT
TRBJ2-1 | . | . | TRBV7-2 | CASSSRLPQGSGEQFF | TGTGCCAGCAGCTCCCGGCTTCCCCAGGGAAGTGGTGAGCAGTTCTTC
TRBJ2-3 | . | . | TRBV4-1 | CASSQDLLVTSTDTQYF | TGCGCCAGCAGCCAAGATCTACTAGTTACTAGCACAGATACGCAGTATTTT
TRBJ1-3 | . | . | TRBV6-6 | CASRGSGNTIYF | TGTGCCAGCCGGGGATCTGGAAACACCATATATTTT
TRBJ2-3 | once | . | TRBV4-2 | CASSQDTREFASTDTQYF | TGTGCCAGCAGCCAAGATACGAGGGAATTCGCTAGCACAGATACGCAGTATTTT
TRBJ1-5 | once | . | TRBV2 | CASRAAGFGPQHF | TGTGCCAGCAGGGCGGCGGGCTTTGGGCCCCAGCATTTT
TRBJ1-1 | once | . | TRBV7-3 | CASSLLGGSTEAFF | TGTGCCAGCAGCTTACTGGGGGGTTCCACTGAAGCTTTCTTT
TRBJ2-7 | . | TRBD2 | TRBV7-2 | CASSGTSGSYEQYF | TGTGCCAGCAGCGGAACTAGCGGCTCCTACGAGCAGTACTTC
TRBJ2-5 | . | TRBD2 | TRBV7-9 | CASSLVRGGGETQYF | TGTGCCAGCTCATTGGTGCGGGGGGGTGGGGAGACCCAGTACTTC
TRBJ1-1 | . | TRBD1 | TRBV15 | CATSRDQGATEAFF | TGTGCCACCAGCAGAGATCAGGGGGCCACTGAAGCTTTCTTT
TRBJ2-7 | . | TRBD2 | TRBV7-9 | CASSLAASGRAYEQYF | TGTGCCAGCAGCTTAGCGGCTAGCGGGAGGGCCTACGAGCAGTACTTC
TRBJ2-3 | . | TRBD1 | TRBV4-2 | CASSQNQGGTDTQYF | TGTGCCAGCAGCCAAAATCAGGGGGGCACAGATACGCAGTATTTT
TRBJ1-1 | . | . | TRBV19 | CASSHRVLNTEAFF | TGTGCCAGTAGCCACAGGGTTCTGAACACTGAAGCTTTCTTT